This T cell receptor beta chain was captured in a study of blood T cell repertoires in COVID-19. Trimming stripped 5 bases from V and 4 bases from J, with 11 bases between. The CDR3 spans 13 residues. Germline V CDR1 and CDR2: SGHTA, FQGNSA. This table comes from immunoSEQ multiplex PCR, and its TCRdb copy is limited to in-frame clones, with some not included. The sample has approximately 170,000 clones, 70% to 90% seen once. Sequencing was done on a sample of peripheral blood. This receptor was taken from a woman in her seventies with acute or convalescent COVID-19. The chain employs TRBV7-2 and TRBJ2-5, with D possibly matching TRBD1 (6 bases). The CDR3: CASSPIQGETQYF. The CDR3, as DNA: TGTGCCAGCAGCCCAATACAGGGAGAGACCCAGTACTTC.